Below, 5 T cell receptor beta chains from the same sample are listed, as sequenced in a study of T cells in Graves' hyperthyroidism and ophthalmopathy. The CDR3 regions of TCR beta were amplified from RNA transcripts. HTBI primers were employed in a first-round RT-PCR of the TCR CDR3. Each CDR3 protein is one row after TCRdb ran MiXCR on the multiplex PCR reads. The sample includes around 250,000 distinct CDR3 sequences, around 25% of them seen just once. The material sequenced was blood. Every receptor here comes from a woman in her forties with Graves' ophthalmopathy.

In this sample, this clonotype turned up many times. The chain combines TRBV19 with TRBJ2-2; 12 nucleotides agree with TRBD2. The CDR3 length is 15 residues. Germline CDR1 LNHDA, CDR2 SQIVND (reference sequence). V lost 7 bases, J lost 7 bases, and 7 bases stayed unmatched. The CDR3 DNA follows: TGTGCCAGTAACGAACTAGCGGGAGGTGTCGGGGAGCTGTTTTTT. Protein: CASNELAGGVGELFF.

This clonotype was seen repeatedly, ten times or more. The CDR3 reads CASSSQIGEQYF. The DNA of the CDR3 is TGCGCCAGCAGCAGTCAAATAGGCGAGCAGTACTTC. The chain combines TRBV4-1 with TRBJ2-7; D not resolved. The CDR3 has 12 residues. Trimming took off 5 bases at V and 6 bases at J, with 11 bases between the two ends. CDR1 and CDR2 (germline): MGHRA, YSYEKL.

This clonotype was seen ten or more times. The V gene is TRBV15, the J gene TRBJ1-2; D is possibly TRBD1 (6 bases). V lost 1 base and J lost 8, with 17 bases in between. From germline, CDR1 is LNHNV and CDR2 YYDKDF (reference sequence). The CDR3 has 15 residues. CDR3 loop: CATSRVGQGLRGYTF. CDR3 sequence (DNA): TGTGCCACCAGCAGAGTCGGGCAGGGGCTTCGGGGCTACACCTTC.

This clonotype was counted at least ten times. The chain is built from TRBV12-3 or TRBV12-4 and TRBJ2-2; no definite D call. Trimming removed 6 bases at V and 4 bases at J, with 12 bases between. The length of the CDR3 is 14 residues. CDR3 sequence: CASSTIALTGELFF. CDR3 bases: TGTGCCAGCAGCACTATAGCACTCACCGGGGAGCTGTTTTTT.

The chain couples TRBV27 to TRBJ2-3; 7 positions agree with TRBD2. CDR1 and CDR2 (germline): MNHEY, SMNVEV (reference sequence). J gave up 2 bases and V 5 bases, and 4 bases lay outside the gene matches. The CDR3 spans 14 residues. CDR3 coding DNA: TGTGCCAGCAGTAAACTAGCGCACACAGATACGCAGTATTTT. This sequence encodes CASSKLAHTDTQYF.